These T cell receptor beta chains were read from a single sample in a study of blood T cell repertoires in COVID-19. Sequencing was performed with immunoSEQ multiplex PCR; in TCRdb, only in-frame clones are kept and a portion is missing. The sample yields about 220,000 clones, approximately 83% seen once. The sample taken for sequencing was PBMCs or T cells enriched from blood (not recorded which). The receptors shown here come from a woman in her fifties or sixties who had recovered from COVID-19. Each CDR3 is given with its conserved first and last residue. Each record gives: V gene, D gene, J gene, clone size, CDR3 DNA, CDR3 protein. The D gene is left open where the match is weak. Part of the rows lack a size; the others show once, few, many or a class for expanded clones.

v_gene: TRBV5-1; d_gene: TRBD2; j_gene: TRBJ2-7; abundance: NA; CDR3nt: TGCGCCAGCAGCTTGCTCGGGACTAGCGGGAGGGCCTGGCGAGAGCAGTACTTC; CDR3aa: CASSLLGTSGRAWREQYF
v_gene: TRBV5-1; d_gene: NA; j_gene: TRBJ1-2; abundance: NA; CDR3nt: TGCGCCAGCAGCACCAATCAGGGCTCTAACTATGGCTACACCTTC; CDR3aa: CASSTNQGSNYGYTF
v_gene: TRBV7-9; d_gene: NA; j_gene: TRBJ1-1; abundance: NA; CDR3nt: TGTGCCAGCAGCGAACAGGGTGGCACTGAAGCTTTCTTT; CDR3aa: CASSEQGGTEAFF
v_gene: TRBV5-1; d_gene: NA; j_gene: TRBJ2-5; abundance: NA; CDR3nt: TGCGCCAGCAGCTTGAACCCTTCGGGCCAAGAGACCCAGTACTTC; CDR3aa: CASSLNPSGQETQYF
v_gene: TRBV2; d_gene: TRBD1; j_gene: TRBJ2-5; abundance: NA; CDR3nt: TGTGCCAGCAGTCCTCAGACAGGGGGTGTGGAGTACTTC; CDR3aa: CASSPQTGGVEYF
v_gene: TRBV19; d_gene: TRBD1; j_gene: TRBJ1-2; abundance: NA; CDR3nt: TGTGCCAGTAGTATCGGGACAGGAGTCTCGGGGGGCTACACCTTC; CDR3aa: CASSIGTGVSGGYTF
v_gene: TRBV5-6; d_gene: TRBD1; j_gene: TRBJ2-7; abundance: NA; CDR3nt: TGTGCCAGCACCTTCGGGGACAGGGTCTACGAGCAGTACTTC; CDR3aa: CASTFGDRVYEQYF
v_gene: TRBV3-1/TRBV3-2; d_gene: TRBD1; j_gene: TRBJ2-7; abundance: NA; CDR3nt: TGTGCCAGCAGCCAAGTGGTACAGGGGGGTTTGGACGAGCAGTACTTC; CDR3aa: CASSQVVQGGLDEQYF
v_gene: TRBV7-9; d_gene: NA; j_gene: TRBJ2-3; abundance: NA; CDR3nt: TGTGCCAGCAGCCCGAGACAGTCAGATACGCAGTATTTT; CDR3aa: CASSPRQSDTQYF
v_gene: TRBV6-1; d_gene: NA; j_gene: TRBJ1-4; abundance: NA; CDR3nt: TGTGCCAGCAGTGAACTGGAGGGTCTTAATGAAAAACTGTTTTTT; CDR3aa: CASSELEGLNEKLFF
v_gene: TRBV9; d_gene: NA; j_gene: TRBJ2-7; abundance: few; CDR3nt: TGTGCCAGCAGCGCAGACACCAGGTCCTCCTACGAGCAGTACTTC; CDR3aa: CASSADTRSSYEQYF
v_gene: TRBV25-1; d_gene: TRBD1; j_gene: TRBJ2-5; abundance: few; CDR3nt: TGTGCCAGCAGTGAATCTCGTGGGACAGGGGAGACCCAGTACTTC; CDR3aa: CASSESRGTGETQYF
v_gene: TRBV29-1; d_gene: NA; j_gene: TRBJ2-5; abundance: once; CDR3nt: TGCAGCGTTGAAGAGGTTAGTGCCTCGACCCAGTACTTC; CDR3aa: CSVEEVSASTQYF
v_gene: TRBV27; d_gene: TRBD2; j_gene: TRBJ2-5; abundance: NA; CDR3nt: TGTGCCAGCAGTCGCGGGGGATACCAAGAGACCCAGTACTTC; CDR3aa: CASSRGGYQETQYF
v_gene: TRBV6-1; d_gene: NA; j_gene: TRBJ1-2; abundance: NA; CDR3nt: TGTGCCAGCAGTGAAGACAGAACCTATGGCTACACCTTC; CDR3aa: CASSEDRTYGYTF
v_gene: TRBV5-8; d_gene: NA; j_gene: TRBJ2-3; abundance: NA; CDR3nt: TGTGCCAGCAGTCGCGGCTCTGGGAGCACAGATACGCAGTATTTT; CDR3aa: CASSRGSGSTDTQYF
v_gene: TRBV2; d_gene: NA; j_gene: TRBJ2-7; abundance: NA; CDR3nt: TGTGCCAGCAGGGGCTATGTTTACGAGCAGTACTTC; CDR3aa: CASRGYVYEQYF
v_gene: TRBV11-2; d_gene: NA; j_gene: TRBJ1-1; abundance: NA; CDR3nt: TGTGCCAGCAGCTTGGGACATTCGAACACTGAAGCTTTCTTT; CDR3aa: CASSLGHSNTEAFF